The T cell receptor beta chain under discussion was sequenced for a study of T-cell reconstitution after alpha-beta-depleted transplantation in children (TCRdb year 2016). With regard to the full study: The study quantitatively tracked T-cell immune reconstitution after TCRalphabeta/CD19-depleted allogeneic hematopoietic cell transplantation in children using TCR repertoire profiling.

Only a few counts were recorded for this clonotype. The specificity of this receptor is unknown. No base-level quality is on record; no much larger clone is a single base apart. The protocol used for the library was PCR. The instrument given in TCRdb is Illumina HiSeq 2500. To normalize quantification of the TCRbeta repertoire, the TCR libraries were built with molecular barcoding that relied on unique molecular identifiers. The public reads were run again by TCRdb, first through fastp at Q25 and then through MiXCR, and only productive beta chains were kept. Rows are unified per CDR3 protein, each entry keeping the most common DNA and genes. In all, the sample holds some 600,000 distinct CDR3 sequences, and roughly 13% of those were seen once. 2% to 2.5% of the sample is taken by the ten largest. The sample's treatment or condition label is to be understood as: allogeneic hematopoietic cell transplantation with graft depleted of TCRalphabeta T cells and CD19 B cells. The transplant recipients were children given TCRalphabeta/CD19-depleted allogeneic hematopoietic cell grafts.

Study-level results and caveats: The frequencies of hyperexpanded clones fell over the following months, and after one year, T-cell counts and TCRbeta diversity were mostly attributed to newly produced T cells. The high TCRbeta diversity at day 60 in some patients was ascribed to recipient T cells and intrathymic progenitors that had survived conditioning. About two months after transplant, the apparently early recovery of alphabetaT-cell counts reportedly depended on just several hundred clones that had expanded rapidly and came from non-depleted graft cells.

This sequence was found in a male patient younger than 18 who had a stem cell transplant for acute myeloid leukemia, so the T cells may come from the graft donor. The sample was PBMCs, mostly from graft donor cells, taken 360 days after TCRalphabeta/CD19-depleted stem cell transplant.

At the DNA level, the sequence is TGTGCCAGCAGCTTAGAGAGACTAGCGGGTTACTACGAGCAGTACTTC. It encodes CASSLERLAGYYEQYF. The sequence links TRBV7-8 to TRBJ2-7, and TRBD2 aligns with 10 junction nucleotides. From the cysteine up to the phenylalanine, the CDR3 has a length of 16 residues. Just CDR3 DNA is preserved here, 48 bases in frame from base 1. Sequences SGHVS (CDR1) and FQNEAQ (CDR2) are obtained from the germline V gene. The junction shows trimming of 1 base on V and 3 bases on J, and the gene matches do not reach 6 bases of it. Here the CDR3 is joined to the reference TRBV7-8 and TRBJ2-7 genes, and the full variable domain is: GAGVSQSPRYKVAKRGQDVALRCDPISGHVSLFWYQQALGQGPEFLTYFQNEAQLDKSGLPSDRFFAERPEGSVSTLKIQRTQQEDSAVYLCASSLERLAGYYEQYFGPGTRLTVT.